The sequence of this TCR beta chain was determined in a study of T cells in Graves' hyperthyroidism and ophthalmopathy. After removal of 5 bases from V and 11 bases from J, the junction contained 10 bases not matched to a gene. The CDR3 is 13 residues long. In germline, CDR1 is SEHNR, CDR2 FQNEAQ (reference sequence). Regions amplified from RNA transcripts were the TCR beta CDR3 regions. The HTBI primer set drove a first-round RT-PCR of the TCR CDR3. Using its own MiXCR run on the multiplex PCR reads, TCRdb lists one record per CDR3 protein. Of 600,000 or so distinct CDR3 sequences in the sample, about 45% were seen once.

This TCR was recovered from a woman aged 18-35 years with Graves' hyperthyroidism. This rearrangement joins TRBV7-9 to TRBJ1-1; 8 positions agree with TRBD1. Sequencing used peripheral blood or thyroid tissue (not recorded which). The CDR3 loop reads CASSRGQGLEAFF. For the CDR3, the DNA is TGTGCCAGCAGCCGTGGACAGGGATTGGAGGCTTTCTTT.